A single sample gave rise to the 2 T cell receptor beta chains below, sequenced in a study of blood T cell repertoires in COVID-19. The assay was immunoSEQ multiplex PCR, and TCRdb's table has in-frame clones only and misses some. Of roughly 90,000 clones in the sample, roughly 88% were seen once. The sample taken for sequencing was peripheral blood. The source is a human donor with active COVID-19. The donor label of this sample is uncertain.

V gene TRBV27 combines with J gene TRBJ1-2, with 7 nucleotides matching TRBD1. The CDR3 length is 14 residues. V shed 8 bases, J shed 7 bases, and the junction held 13 bases outside the gene matches. In germline, CDR1 is MNHEY, CDR2 SMNVEV (reference sequence). The CDR3 sequence: CASGSRQGSGGYTF. The CDR3 coding sequence is TGTGCCAGCGGTAGCCGACAGGGTTCGGGTGGCTACACCTTC.

This chain links TRBV23-1 with TRBJ2-2; 9 positions match TRBD2. TRBV23-1 is assigned to the ORF class and has an uncertain function. J lost 5 bases, V lost 5 bases, and 3 bases had no gene match. The CDR3 is 14 residues long. The CDR3 here is CASSCGGETGELFF. As DNA, the CDR3 is TGCGCCAGCAGTTGCGGGGGGGAAACCGGGGAGCTGTTTTTT.